The rows below give T cell receptor beta chains drawn from one sample of a study of response to subunit inactivated influenza vaccine. TCRdb re-derived calls from the RT-PCR reads in MiXCR, one entry per CDR3 protein. The sample consists of just over 300,000 distinct CDR3 sequences, 21% of them appearing once. The sample in question was PBMCs from blood, obtained about 19 months after vaccination. The receptors come from a man between 50 and 70 years old who received an inactivated influenza vaccine. The CDR3 runs from the conserved cysteine through the conserved F or W. Fields, in order: J gene, clone size, V gene, D gene, CDR3 protein, CDR3 DNA. A D gene is named only where the DNA matches it firmly. Clone size is stated in some rows and not others, as once, few, many or a class when expanded.

j_call: TRBJ1-2; clone_size: few; v_call: TRBV5-1; d_call: .; cdr3_aa: CASSKFQGMDGYTF; cdr3_nt: TGCGCCAGCAGCAAGTTCCAGGGGATGGATGGCTACACCTTC
j_call: TRBJ1-5; clone_size: many; v_call: TRBV15; d_call: .; cdr3_aa: CATSRGAGGNQPQHF; cdr3_nt: TGTGCCACCAGCAGAGGGGCCGGAGGCAATCAGCCCCAGCATTTT
j_call: TRBJ1-2; clone_size: .; v_call: TRBV20-1; d_call: .; cdr3_aa: CSARDQIVWNYGYTF; cdr3_nt: TGCAGTGCTAGAGATCAGATAGTCTGGAACTATGGCTACACCTTC
j_call: TRBJ1-4; clone_size: few; v_call: TRBV2; d_call: .; cdr3_aa: CASRDPTGLDEKLFF; cdr3_nt: TGTGCCAGCAGGGATCCAACAGGGCTTGATGAAAAACTGTTTTTT
j_call: TRBJ2-2; clone_size: .; v_call: TRBV10-3; d_call: .; cdr3_aa: CAISEGPGELFF; cdr3_nt: TGTGCCATCAGTGAAGGGCCCGGGGAGCTGTTTTTT
j_call: TRBJ2-1; clone_size: few; v_call: TRBV5-6; d_call: TRBD2; cdr3_aa: CASSLSVLAGGLYNEQFF; cdr3_nt: TGTGCCAGCAGCTTGTCTGTACTAGCGGGAGGGCTGTACAATGAGCAGTTCTTC
j_call: TRBJ1-1; clone_size: .; v_call: TRBV4-3; d_call: .; cdr3_aa: CASSQGQESYPGGAFF; cdr3_nt: TGCGCCAGCAGCCAAGGACAGGAAAGTTATCCTGGAGGAGCTTTCTTT
j_call: TRBJ1-5; clone_size: many; v_call: TRBV7-8; d_call: TRBD1; cdr3_aa: CASSRRRDRVRQPQHF; cdr3_nt: TGTGCCAGCAGCCGCAGACGGGACAGGGTGCGACAGCCCCAGCATTTT
j_call: TRBJ2-1; clone_size: .; v_call: TRBV12-3/TRBV12-4; d_call: TRBD2; cdr3_aa: CASSLASGEPYNEQFF; cdr3_nt: TGTGCCAGCAGTTTAGCTAGCGGGGAGCCCTACAATGAGCAGTTCTTC
j_call: TRBJ1-2; clone_size: .; v_call: TRBV7-2; d_call: .; cdr3_aa: CASSQIQGAYGYTF; cdr3_nt: TGTGCCAGCAGTCAAATCCAGGGAGCCTATGGCTACACCTTC
j_call: TRBJ2-5; clone_size: .; v_call: TRBV2; d_call: .; cdr3_aa: CASDKTGHFYQETQYF; cdr3_nt: TGTGCCAGCGACAAAACGGGACACTTCTACCAAGAGACCCAGTACTTC
j_call: TRBJ2-1; clone_size: few; v_call: TRBV11-1; d_call: .; cdr3_aa: CASSLALRGGDEQFF; cdr3_nt: TGTGCCAGCAGCTTAGCACTGCGGGGAGGTGATGAGCAGTTCTTC
j_call: TRBJ2-1; clone_size: .; v_call: TRBV12-3/TRBV12-4; d_call: .; cdr3_aa: CASTRHQTYNEQFF; cdr3_nt: TGTGCCAGCACCCGACATCAAACCTACAATGAGCAGTTCTTC
j_call: TRBJ2-3; clone_size: many; v_call: TRBV7-2; d_call: .; cdr3_aa: CASSLGITSTDTQYF; cdr3_nt: TGTGCCAGCAGCCTTGGGATAACTAGCACAGATACGCAGTATTTT
j_call: TRBJ2-7; clone_size: .; v_call: TRBV9; d_call: .; cdr3_aa: CASSEDAAVYEQYF; cdr3_nt: TGTGCCAGCAGCGAGGACGCAGCCGTCTACGAGCAGTACTTC
j_call: TRBJ2-7; clone_size: .; v_call: TRBV12-3/TRBV12-4; d_call: TRBD2; cdr3_aa: CASSFKPGAFKFSGGAYEQYF; cdr3_nt: TGTGCCAGCAGTTTTAAGCCGGGGGCTTTCAAGTTTAGCGGGGGGGCCTACGAGCAGTACTTC
j_call: TRBJ2-2; clone_size: .; v_call: TRBV7-2; d_call: TRBD1; cdr3_aa: CASSFGTATGELFF; cdr3_nt: TGTGCCAGCAGCTTTGGGACAGCCACCGGGGAGCTGTTTTTT
j_call: TRBJ1-1; clone_size: many; v_call: TRBV12-3/TRBV12-4; d_call: .; cdr3_aa: CASSRTETEAFF; cdr3_nt: TGTGCCAGCAGCCGGACGGAGACTGAAGCTTTCTTT
j_call: TRBJ2-7; clone_size: few; v_call: TRBV11-2; d_call: .; cdr3_aa: CASSLGVGSYEQYF; cdr3_nt: TGTGCCAGCAGCTTAGGGGTGGGCTCCTACGAGCAGTACTTC
j_call: TRBJ2-2; clone_size: .; v_call: TRBV5-1; d_call: .; cdr3_aa: CASREAGELFF; cdr3_nt: TGCGCCAGCCGCGAGGCGGGGGAGCTGTTTTTT
j_call: TRBJ2-3; clone_size: few; v_call: TRBV9; d_call: .; cdr3_aa: CASSVAGGLTDTQYF; cdr3_nt: TGTGCCAGCAGCGTAGCGGGGGGCCTGACAGATACGCAGTATTTT
j_call: TRBJ1-4; clone_size: .; v_call: TRBV15; d_call: TRBD1; cdr3_aa: CATSGDRAKNEKLFF; cdr3_nt: TGTGCCACCAGCGGGGACAGGGCGAAAAATGAAAAACTGTTTTTT
j_call: TRBJ1-5; clone_size: few; v_call: TRBV7-2; d_call: .; cdr3_aa: CASAIAPMGNQPQHF; cdr3_nt: TGTGCCAGCGCCATAGCTCCCATGGGTAATCAGCCCCAGCATTTT
j_call: TRBJ1-1; clone_size: many; v_call: TRBV29-1; d_call: .; cdr3_aa: CSVEDGGTITEAFF; cdr3_nt: TGCAGCGTTGAGGACGGTGGAACGATCACTGAAGCTTTCTTT
j_call: TRBJ1-5; clone_size: many; v_call: TRBV10-3; d_call: TRBD1; cdr3_aa: CAISEEGARQPQHF; cdr3_nt: TGTGCCATCAGTGAGGAGGGGGCGCGTCAGCCCCAGCATTTT
j_call: TRBJ1-2; clone_size: many; v_call: TRBV19; d_call: TRBD1; cdr3_aa: CASRGQDYGYTF; cdr3_nt: TGTGCCAGTCGGGGACAGGACTATGGCTACACCTTC
j_call: TRBJ2-7; clone_size: .; v_call: TRBV29-1; d_call: .; cdr3_aa: CSSGDSYEQYF; cdr3_nt: TGCAGCTCGGGCGACTCCTACGAGCAGTACTTC
j_call: TRBJ1-6; clone_size: .; v_call: TRBV5-1; d_call: .; cdr3_aa: CASSLGQGGSNSPLHF; cdr3_nt: TGCGCCAGCAGCTTGGGCCAGGGAGGGAGTAATTCACCCCTCCACTTT
j_call: TRBJ2-3; clone_size: few; v_call: TRBV6-2/TRBV6-3; d_call: .; cdr3_aa: CASSYEAGLRGYF; cdr3_nt: TGTGCCAGCAGTTATGAAGCTGGATTACGGGGGTATTTT
j_call: TRBJ1-4; clone_size: few; v_call: TRBV7-2; d_call: TRBD1; cdr3_aa: CASSETGGFEKLFF; cdr3_nt: TGTGCCAGCAGCGAGACAGGGGGTTTTGAAAAACTGTTTTTT
j_call: TRBJ2-2; clone_size: many; v_call: TRBV29-1; d_call: TRBD2; cdr3_aa: CSVEGLAGNTGELFF; cdr3_nt: TGCAGCGTTGAAGGGCTAGCGGGCAACACCGGGGAGCTGTTTTTT
j_call: TRBJ1-1; clone_size: few; v_call: TRBV7-8; d_call: TRBD1; cdr3_aa: CASSFHRGNTEAFF; cdr3_nt: TGTGCCAGCAGCTTTCACAGGGGGAACACTGAAGCTTTCTTT
j_call: TRBJ2-7; clone_size: .; v_call: TRBV12-3/TRBV12-4; d_call: TRBD2; cdr3_aa: CASTSWGLAGTYEQYF; cdr3_nt: TGTGCCAGCACCTCCTGGGGACTAGCGGGGACCTACGAGCAGTACTTC
j_call: TRBJ1-2; clone_size: few; v_call: TRBV24-1; d_call: .; cdr3_aa: CATSDFLANGYTF; cdr3_nt: TGTGCCACCAGTGATTTTTTGGCGAATGGCTACACCTTC
j_call: TRBJ2-4; clone_size: few; v_call: TRBV7-2; d_call: .; cdr3_aa: CASSRRTAKNIQYF; cdr3_nt: TGTGCCAGCAGCAGACGGACAGCCAAAAACATTCAGTACTTC
j_call: TRBJ1-3; clone_size: .; v_call: TRBV7-2; d_call: TRBD1; cdr3_aa: CASRETGGFGNTIYF; cdr3_nt: TGTGCCAGCAGAGAGACAGGGGGCTTTGGAAACACCATATATTTT
j_call: TRBJ2-1; clone_size: few; v_call: TRBV7-2; d_call: .; cdr3_aa: CASSLDGMSRFF; cdr3_nt: TGTGCCAGCAGCTTGGACGGTATGAGTCGGTTCTTC
j_call: TRBJ2-1; clone_size: .; v_call: TRBV29-1; d_call: TRBD2; cdr3_aa: CSGGGRLAAPNRQFF; cdr3_nt: TGCAGCGGGGGAGGGCGGCTAGCAGCACCCAATCGGCAGTTCTTC
j_call: TRBJ1-3; clone_size: .; v_call: TRBV20-1; d_call: .; cdr3_aa: CSASENYRNTIYF; cdr3_nt: TGCAGTGCTAGCGAGAACTATAGAAACACCATATATTTT
j_call: TRBJ1-1; clone_size: few; v_call: TRBV7-8; d_call: .; cdr3_aa: CASSFLGTPNTEAFF; cdr3_nt: TGTGCCAGCAGCTTTCTCGGGACACCGAACACTGAAGCTTTCTTT
j_call: TRBJ1-4; clone_size: .; v_call: TRBV4-1; d_call: .; cdr3_aa: CASSRPEGATNEKLFF; cdr3_nt: TGCGCCAGCAGCCGACCAGAAGGGGCAACTAATGAAAAACTGTTTTTT
j_call: TRBJ2-3; clone_size: .; v_call: TRBV20-1; d_call: TRBD2; cdr3_aa: CSASLAGRQETQYF; cdr3_nt: TGCAGTGCTAGCCTAGCGGGGAGGCAGGAAACGCAGTATTTT
j_call: TRBJ1-5; clone_size: many; v_call: TRBV6-2/TRBV6-3; d_call: TRBD1; cdr3_aa: CARWTGANQPQHF; cdr3_nt: TGTGCCAGGTGGACAGGGGCAAATCAGCCCCAGCATTTT
j_call: TRBJ1-3; clone_size: .; v_call: TRBV20-1; d_call: TRBD1; cdr3_aa: CSARGSYRGRDTIYF; cdr3_nt: TGCAGTGCTAGGGGCTCTTACAGGGGGCGAGACACCATATATTTT
j_call: TRBJ1-1; clone_size: .; v_call: TRBV6-2/TRBV6-3; d_call: TRBD1; cdr3_aa: CASDRGPMNTEAFF; cdr3_nt: TGTGCCAGTGACAGGGGGCCAATGAACACTGAAGCTTTCTTT
j_call: TRBJ1-5; clone_size: .; v_call: TRBV20-1; d_call: .; cdr3_aa: CSARRAGRSRPQHF; cdr3_nt: TGCAGTGCTAGACGGGCGGGGAGGTCCCGGCCCCAGCATTTT
j_call: TRBJ2-6; clone_size: .; v_call: TRBV6-2/TRBV6-3; d_call: TRBD2; cdr3_aa: CASSPRLAGGSGANVLTF; cdr3_nt: TGTGCCAGCAGTCCACGACTAGCGGGAGGATCCGGGGCCAACGTCCTGACTTTC
j_call: TRBJ2-7; clone_size: .; v_call: TRBV4-1; d_call: TRBD2; cdr3_aa: CASSRLAGLHEQYF; cdr3_nt: TGCGCCAGCAGCCGACTAGCGGGTCTCCACGAGCAGTACTTC
j_call: TRBJ2-1; clone_size: .; v_call: TRBV3-1; d_call: TRBD1; cdr3_aa: CASSLYRGGEQFF; cdr3_nt: TGTGCCAGCAGCCTATACAGGGGTGGTGAGCAGTTCTTC
j_call: TRBJ2-3; clone_size: few; v_call: TRBV7-3; d_call: .; cdr3_aa: CASSGIGRAPEDTQYF; cdr3_nt: TGTGCCAGCAGCGGGATAGGAAGAGCCCCGGAGGATACGCAGTATTTT
j_call: TRBJ2-3; clone_size: few; v_call: TRBV5-1; d_call: .; cdr3_aa: CASSLGVNTLTDTQYF; cdr3_nt: TGCGCCAGCAGCTTGGGGGTCAACACACTTACAGATACGCAGTATTTT
j_call: TRBJ2-4; clone_size: few; v_call: TRBV6-1; d_call: .; cdr3_aa: CASSEGWAVMRLAKNIQYF; cdr3_nt: TGTGCCAGCAGTGAAGGGTGGGCAGTGATGCGACTAGCCAAAAACATTCAGTACTTC
j_call: TRBJ1-1; clone_size: few; v_call: TRBV20-1; d_call: .; cdr3_aa: CSARGHPLGSFF; cdr3_nt: TGCAGTGCTAGGGGACACCCCCTCGGGTCTTTCTTT